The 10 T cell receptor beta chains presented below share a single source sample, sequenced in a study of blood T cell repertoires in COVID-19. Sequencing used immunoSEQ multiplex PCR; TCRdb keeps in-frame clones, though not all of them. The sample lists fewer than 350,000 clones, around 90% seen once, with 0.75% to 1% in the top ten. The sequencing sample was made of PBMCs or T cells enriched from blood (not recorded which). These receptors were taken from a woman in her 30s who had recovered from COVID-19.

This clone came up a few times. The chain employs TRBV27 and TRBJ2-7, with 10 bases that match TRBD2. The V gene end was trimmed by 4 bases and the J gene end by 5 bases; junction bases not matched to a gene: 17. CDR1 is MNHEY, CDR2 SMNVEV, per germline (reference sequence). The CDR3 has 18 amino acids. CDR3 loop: CASSSQGARLAGDHEQYF. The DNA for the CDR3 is TGTGCCAGCAGTTCGCAGGGGGCCCGCCTAGCGGGAGACCACGAGCAGTACTTC.

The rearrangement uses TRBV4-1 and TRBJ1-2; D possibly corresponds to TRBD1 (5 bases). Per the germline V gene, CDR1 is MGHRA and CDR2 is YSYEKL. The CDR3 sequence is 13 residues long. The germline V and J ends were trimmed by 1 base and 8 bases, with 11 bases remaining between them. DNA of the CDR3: TGCGCCAGCAGCCAAGGGGGAGGGGACGGCTACACCTTC. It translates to CASSQGGGDGYTF.

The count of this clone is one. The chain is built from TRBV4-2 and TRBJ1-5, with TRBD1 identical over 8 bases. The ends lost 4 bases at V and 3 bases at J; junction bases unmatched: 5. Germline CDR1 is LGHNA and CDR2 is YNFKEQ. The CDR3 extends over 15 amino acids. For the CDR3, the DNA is TGTGCCAGCAGCCCCCAGGACAGGGCCAATCAGCCCCAGCATTTT. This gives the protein CASSPQDRANQPQHF.

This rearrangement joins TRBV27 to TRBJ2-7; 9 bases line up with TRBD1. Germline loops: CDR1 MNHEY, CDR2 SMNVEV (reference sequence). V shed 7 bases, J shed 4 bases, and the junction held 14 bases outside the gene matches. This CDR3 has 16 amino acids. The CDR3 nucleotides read TGTGCCAGCACCTCCCCCTTAGGGACAGGGAGGTACGAGCAGTACTTC. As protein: CASTSPLGTGRYEQYF.

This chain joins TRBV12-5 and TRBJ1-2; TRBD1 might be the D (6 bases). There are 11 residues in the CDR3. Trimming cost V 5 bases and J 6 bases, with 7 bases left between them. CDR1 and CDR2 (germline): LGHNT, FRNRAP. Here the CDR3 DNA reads TGTGCTAGTGGTAACAGGGATGGCTACACCTTC. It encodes CASGNRDGYTF.

In DNA, the CDR3 is TGTGCCAGCAGCCGCGGACTAGCGGGAGTTAATGAGCAGTTCTTC. The encoded protein is CASSRGLAGVNEQFF. The chain uses TRBV6-4 and TRBJ2-1; 13 positions agree with TRBD2. The CDR3 has 15 residues. Germline loops: CDR1 MRHNA, CDR2 SNTAGT. V lost 6 bases, J lost 7 bases, and 6 bases stayed unmatched.

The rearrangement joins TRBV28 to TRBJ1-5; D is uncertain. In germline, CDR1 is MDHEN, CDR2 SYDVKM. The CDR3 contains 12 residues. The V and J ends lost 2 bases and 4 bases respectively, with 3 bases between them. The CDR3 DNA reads TGTGCCAGCAGTTTACAGAATCAGCCCCAGCATTTT. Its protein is CASSLQNQPQHF.

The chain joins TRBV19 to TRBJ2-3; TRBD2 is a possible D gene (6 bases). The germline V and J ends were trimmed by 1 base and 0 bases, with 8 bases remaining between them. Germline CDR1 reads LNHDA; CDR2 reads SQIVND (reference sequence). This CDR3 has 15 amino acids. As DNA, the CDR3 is TGTGCCAGTAGTATAGTAGCGGCTAGCACAGATACGCAGTATTTT. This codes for CASSIVAASTDTQYF.

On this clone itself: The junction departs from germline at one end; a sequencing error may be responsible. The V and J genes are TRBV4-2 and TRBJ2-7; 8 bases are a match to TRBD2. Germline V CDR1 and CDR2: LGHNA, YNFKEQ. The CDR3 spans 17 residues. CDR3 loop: CASRQVRRREETYEQYF. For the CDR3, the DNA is TGTGCCAGCAGACAAGTTCGAAGGCGGGAGGAGACCTACGAGCAGTACTTC.

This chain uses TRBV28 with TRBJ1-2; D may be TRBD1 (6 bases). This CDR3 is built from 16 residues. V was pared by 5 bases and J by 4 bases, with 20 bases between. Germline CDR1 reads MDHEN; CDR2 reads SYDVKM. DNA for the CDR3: TGTGCCAGCAGTGGTTCACAAGGACAGACCTTCTATGGCTACACCTTC. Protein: CASSGSQGQTFYGYTF.